This TCR beta chain was sequenced during a study of T-cell reconstitution after alpha-beta-depleted transplantation in children. For TCRbeta, the library was prepared with unique molecular identifiers. MiXCR, run by TCRdb on the PCR reads, gives a single entry per CDR3 protein. The table lists some 600,000 distinct CDR3 sequences, approximately 17% of them singletons. Looked up from germline, CDR1 is KGHSH and CDR2 is LQKENI. This CDR3 has 14 residues. Trimming took off 3 bases at V and 7 bases at J, with 15 bases between the two ends. This chain links TRBV18 with TRBJ1-2; the D gene is possibly TRBD1 (6 bases). This TCR derives from a human donor who donated a stem cell graft to a child with acute myeloid leukemia. The input for sequencing was PBMCs from the stem cell graft donor, taken from the stem cell graft. The CDR3 loop is CASSPSGAQAGYTF. CDR3 sequence (DNA): TGTGCCAGCTCACCTTCGGGGGCGCAGGCTGGCTACACCTTC.